The 32 T cell receptor beta chains below come from one sample, sequenced in a study of CD4+ T cells in melanoma. Data came from immunoSEQ multiplex PCR; TCRdb stores just in-frame clones and leaves some out. The sample contains about 120,000 clones, about 90% of which appear only once. Sequenced input: peripheral blood. The source is a human donor with melanoma.

As for this clone: This sample includes further DNA sequences coding for the same CDR3. V gene TRBV5-1 combines with J gene TRBJ1-4, with D perhaps TRBD1 (5 bases). CDR1 and CDR2 (germline): SGHRS, YFSETQ. V was cut by 0 bases and J by 0 bases, with 6 bases left in between. This CDR3 is built from 15 residues. CDR3 amino acids: CASSLAGATNEKLFF. For the CDR3, the DNA is TGCGCCAGCAGCTTGGCGGGGGCAACTAATGAAAAACTGTTTTTT.

The chain has TRBV7-2 and TRBJ2-5; D gene unclear. V lost 5 bases, J lost 3 bases, and 16 bases lay in between. This CDR3 is 15 amino acids long. The germline V gene has CDR1 SGHTA and CDR2 FQGNSA. CDR3 sequence reads: CASSQGSAGEETQYF. The CDR3 region has the DNA TGTGCCAGCAGCCAAGGTTCGGCTGGAGAAGAGACCCAGTACTTC.

This chain joins TRBV9 and TRBJ2-1; D unclear. CDR1 SGDLS and CDR2 YYNGEE come from the germline V gene. V was cut by 3 bases and J by 5 bases, with 9 bases left in between. This CDR3 is 13 amino acids long. The CDR3 region is CASSGPVDNEQFF. CDR3 bases: TGTGCCAGCAGCGGCCCGGTGGACAATGAGCAGTTCTTC.

The rearrangement uses TRBV11-2 and TRBJ2-7; 8 bases line up with TRBD1. V shed 1 base, J shed 6 bases, and the junction held 2 bases outside the gene matches. The CDR3 covers 13 residues. The germline V gene has CDR1 SGHAT and CDR2 FQNNGV. CDR3 bases: TGTGCCAGCAGCTTAGCCAGGGGGCCCGAGCAGTACTTC. Residues: CASSLARGPEQYF.

The gene calls are TRBV19 and TRBJ2-3; D is perhaps TRBD1 or TRBD2 (6 bases each). The CDR3 has 16 residues. The V and J ends lost 1 base and 2 bases respectively, with 13 bases between them. Germline V CDR1 and CDR2: LNHDA, SQIVND (reference sequence). DNA of the CDR3: TGTGCCAGTAGTATAGTGGGGGGCGCAGACACAGATACGCAGTATTTT. Translated: CASSIVGGADTDTQYF.

V usage is TRBV19 and J usage is TRBJ2-7; 7 nucleotides align to TRBD1. Per the germline V gene, CDR1 is LNHDA and CDR2 is SQIVND (reference sequence). J lost 6 bases, V lost 7 bases, and 9 bases had no gene match. The CDR3 spans 13 residues. The CDR3 nucleotides are TGTGCCAGTAATACCCGGACAGGTGGCGAGCAGTACTTC. Its protein product is CASNTRTGGEQYF. Combining the CDR3 with reference TRBV19 and TRBJ2-7 gives the whole variable domain DGGITQSPKYLFRKEGQNVTLSCEQNLNHDAMYWYRQDPGQGLRLIYYSQIVNDFQKGDIAEGYSVSREKKESFPLTVTSAQKNPTAFYLCASNTRTGGEQYFGPGTRLTVT.

The rearrangement uses TRBV21-1 and TRBJ1-4; the D segment call TRBD1 is taken from the table without a DNA check. TRBV21-1 is a pseudogene locus. This CDR3 has 13 amino acids. In DNA, the CDR3 is TGTGCCAGCAGCGCCTACTACAGGGAAAAACTGTTTTTT. This gives the protein CASSAYYREKLFF.

This chain uses TRBV5-1 with TRBJ2-2; D might be TRBD2 (6 bases). V lost 5 bases to trimming and J lost 2 bases, with 13 bases between them. CDR3 length equals 15 residues. Germline lookup yields CDR1 SGHRS and CDR2 YFSETQ. The CDR3 is CASRYGTVNTGELFF. The CDR3 DNA reads TGCGCCAGCAGATATGGGACTGTCAACACCGGGGAGCTGTTTTTT. The full variable domain, completed using reference TRBV5-1 and TRBJ2-2, is KAGVTQTPRYLIKTRGQQVTLSCSPISGHRSVSWYQQTPGQGLQFLFEYFSETQRNKGNFPGRFSGRQFSNSRSEMNVSTLELGDSALYLCASRYGTVNTGELFFGEGSRLTVL.

This rearrangement joins TRBV4-3 to TRBJ1-5, with D unresolved. Germline CDR1 and CDR2: LGHNA and YSLEER. Between the trimmed V and J ends, which lost 4 bases and 4 bases, there was a span of 8 bases. The CDR3 totals 13 residues. CDR3 residues: CASSLAANQPQHF. The CDR3 coding sequence is TGCGCCAGCAGCCTGGCAGCAAATCAGCCCCAGCATTTT.

This rearrangement joins TRBV5-6 to TRBJ2-5, with 8 bases lining up with TRBD2. J gave up 4 bases and V 0 bases, and 5 bases lay outside the gene matches. This CDR3 comprises 15 residues. The germline V gene encodes CDR1 SGHDT and CDR2 YYEEEE. This CDR3 reads CASSLDTGGRETQYF. CDR3 nucleotides: TGTGCCAGCAGCTTGGACACGGGGGGGCGAGAGACCCAGTACTTC.

The CDR3 nucleotides are TGTGCCAGCTCGGCTAACCAGGGAGCTGGAAACACCATATATTTT. Translation: CASSANQGAGNTIYF. V and J are TRBV18 and TRBJ1-3, with D possibly matching TRBD1 (5 bases). Germline CDR1 KGHSH, CDR2 LQKENI. V shed 6 bases and J shed 2 bases, with 14 bases lying between them. CDR3 length: 15 residues.

V gene TRBV11-2 combines with J gene TRBJ1-1, with TRBD1 as a possible D gene (5 bases). The V end was cut by 5 bases, the J end by 8 bases, with 12 bases between. The CDR3 is 12 amino acids. Germline V gene data show CDR1 as SGHAT and CDR2 as FQNNGV. This CDR3 is CASSPRASEAFF. The CDR3 DNA reads TGTGCCAGCAGCCCCAGGGCGAGCGAAGCTTTCTTT.

The rearrangement joins TRBV29-1 to TRBJ2-3, with a weak D call TRBD2 (5 bases). From germline, CDR1 is SQVTM and CDR2 ANQGSEA. The CDR3 consists of 14 residues. Deletions cut 5 bases from V and 1 base from J, with 13 bases between. CDR3 region: CSVLGKGGTDTQYF. In nucleotides, the CDR3 is TGCAGCGTTCTCGGGAAGGGCGGCACAGATACGCAGTATTTT.

The chain employs TRBV2 and TRBJ2-7, with TRBD1 matching over 9 bases. The germline CDR1 and CDR2 sequences are SNHLY and FYNNEI. This CDR3 comprises 16 residues. V dropped 4 bases and J dropped 3; count of bases not matched to a gene: 10. The CDR3 loop reads CASSATAPGQGYEQYF. The CDR3 DNA reads TGTGCCAGCAGTGCCACCGCCCCGGGACAGGGCTACGAGCAGTACTTC. The complete variable domain, with remaining parts taken from reference TRBV2 and TRBJ2-7, reads EPEVTQTPSHQVTQMGQEVILRCVPISNHLYFYWYRQILGQKVEFLVSFYNNEISEKSEIFDDQFSVERPDGSNFTLKIRSTKLEDSAMYFCASSATAPGQGYEQYFGPGTRLTVT.

This clone was detected once. The CDR3 sequence: CATSGTWTAKNIQYF. The CDR3 region has the DNA TGTGCCACCAGCGGTACCTGGACAGCCAAAAACATTCAGTACTTC. V and J are TRBV15 and TRBJ2-4; D gene unclear. The CDR3 extends over 15 amino acids. V was trimmed by 5 bases and J by 0 bases, leaving 11 bases between them. Germline V gene data show CDR1 as LNHNV and CDR2 as YYDKDF (reference sequence). Combining the CDR3 with reference TRBV15 and TRBJ2-4 gives the whole variable domain DAMVIQNPRYQVTQFGKPVTLSCSQTLNHNVMYWYQQKSSQAPKLLFHYYDKDFNNEADTPDNFQSRRPNTSFCFLDIRSPGLGDTAMYLCATSGTWTAKNIQYFGAGTRLSVL.

V usage is TRBV10-3 and J usage is TRBJ1-1; no definite D call. This CDR3 region has 12 residues. V lost 1 base and J lost 6, with 6 bases in between. Germline CDR1 ENHRY, CDR2 SYGVKD. The CDR3 DNA follows: TGTGCCATCAGTGAGTTGGGTGCTGAAGCTTTCTTT. Its protein product is CAISELGAEAFF.

The chain uses TRBV27 and TRBJ1-4; no reliable D call. Germline values: CDR1 MNHEY, CDR2 SMNVEV (reference sequence). The germline V and J ends were trimmed by 2 bases and 7 bases, with 8 bases remaining between them. The CDR3 is made up of 13 amino acids. The DNA of the CDR3 is TGTGCCAGCAGTTTACCGGGCGGTGAAAAACTGTTTTTT. Translating gives CASSLPGGEKLFF.

The rearrangement links TRBV9 to TRBJ2-3; D not certain. This CDR3 has 15 residues. CDR1 is SGDLS, CDR2 YYNGEE, per germline. V gave up 2 bases and J gave up 3 bases, with 13 bases separating them. The CDR3 sequence is CASSVSPGKTDTQYF. Here the CDR3 DNA reads TGTGCCAGCAGCGTGTCACCAGGAAAAACAGATACGCAGTATTTT.

The V gene is TRBV10-3, the J gene TRBJ1-1; 7 bases are shared with TRBD1. This CDR3 region has 13 residues. V lost 11 bases, J lost 6 bases, and 12 bases stayed unmatched. Germline V gene data show CDR1 as ENHRY and CDR2 as SYGVKD. The CDR3 reads CAVQGWRSPEAFF. DNA of the CDR3: TGTGCCGTACAGGGGTGGAGGAGCCCTGAAGCTTTCTTT.

The chain couples TRBV7-6 to TRBJ2-1; D not resolved. Germline CDR1 and CDR2: SGHVS and FNYEAQ. This CDR3 region has 13 residues. V lost 4 bases to trimming and J lost 9 bases, with 13 bases between them. The CDR3 region has the DNA TGTGCCAGCAGCTCGGACCCCCACAGTGAGCAGTTCTTC. Translated: CASSSDPHSEQFF.

This clone was seen only a few times. V gene TRBV7-2 combines with J gene TRBJ1-5; the D is unclear. Trimming took off 2 bases at V and 0 bases at J, with 2 bases between the two ends. This CDR3 contains 13 residues. Germline CDR1 is SGHTA and CDR2 is FQGNSA. CDR3 nucleotides: TGTGCCAGCAGCTTATCTAGCAATCAGCCCCAGCATTTT. Protein product: CASSLSSNQPQHF.

J is TRBJ1-6 and V is TRBV5-1; D is unclear. The V end lost 4 bases, the J end lost 11 bases, and 16 bases lay between the germline ends. In germline, CDR1 is SGHRS, CDR2 YFSETQ. The CDR3 contains 14 residues. The CDR3 loop is CASSTDSQSTPLHF. The CDR3 bases are TGCGCCAGCAGCACCGACTCGCAATCGACACCCCTCCACTTT.

The J gene is TRBJ2-5, the V gene TRBV11-3; D is perhaps TRBD2 (7 bases). The V gene's germline CDR1 is SGHNT and CDR2 YENEEA. The germline V and J ends were trimmed by 5 bases and 1 base, with 14 bases remaining between them. This CDR3 spans 15 amino acids. CDR3 region: CASSPGGGSQETQYF. In nucleotides, the CDR3 is TGTGCCAGCAGCCCCGGCGGGGGCAGCCAAGAGACCCAGTACTTC.

Details on this clone: At one end the junction does not follow the germline gene, possibly because of a read error. The chain combines TRBV19 with TRBJ2-7; D remains unclear. In germline, CDR1 is LNHDA, CDR2 SQIVND (reference sequence). The length of the CDR3 is 12 residues. DNA of the CDR3: TGTGCCAGTAGTAATCTGGGTTACGGGCAGTACTTC. Translation gives CASSNLGYGQYF.

This sequence joins TRBV5-4 and TRBJ1-2; possible D gene TRBD1, 6 bases. This CDR3 contains 16 residues. CDR1 and CDR2 (germline): SGHNT, YYREEE (reference sequence). V dropped 4 bases and J dropped 0 bases, with 16 bases sitting between them. The chain's CDR3 is CASSPGWGATNYGYTF. The CDR3 bases are TGTGCCAGCAGCCCGGGGTGGGGGGCCACTAACTATGGCTACACCTTC.

This clone qualifies as medium-sized (0.01 to 0.1%). The J gene is TRBJ1-2, the V gene TRBV6-5; D is unclear. CDR1 is MNHEY and CDR2 is SVGAGI in the germline V gene. Deletions cut 2 bases from V and 7 bases from J, with 17 bases between. The CDR3 has 15 residues. The CDR3: CASSYESARSAGYTF. The CDR3 DNA reads as TGTGCCAGCAGTTACGAATCTGCCAGGAGCGCTGGCTACACCTTC.

CDR3 nucleotides: TGTGCCAGCGGCAGGGACTATGGCTACACCTTC. This codes for CASGRDYGYTF. This rearrangement joins TRBV28 to TRBJ1-2; the D gene is possibly TRBD1 (5 bases). The CDR3 is made up of 11 amino acids. Trimming removed 8 bases at V and 3 bases at J, with 7 bases between. Germline CDR1 is MDHEN and CDR2 is SYDVKM.

The chain is built from TRBV7-9 and TRBJ2-4, with 13 bases matching TRBD2. The V gene end was trimmed by 1 base and the J gene end by 8 bases; junction bases not matched to a gene: 5. Germline CDR1 reads SEHNR; CDR2 reads FQNEAQ (reference sequence). This CDR3 spans 16 amino acids. Here the CDR3 DNA reads TGTGCCAGCAGCTTAGGGACTAGCGGGAGTCGGGACATTCAGTACTTC. Amino acid sequence: CASSLGTSGSRDIQYF.

The rearrangement uses TRBV5-1 and TRBJ1-3; D is unresolved. This CDR3 is built from 15 residues. Germline V gene sequence: CDR1 SGHRS, CDR2 YFSETQ. V lost 2 bases and J 1 base, leaving 10 bases between the germline ends. In DNA, the CDR3 is TGCGCCAGCAGCTTTCTGGGCCTTTCTGGAAACACCATATATTTT. Translated: CASSFLGLSGNTIYF.

The chain recombines TRBV28 with TRBJ1-2; D gene ambiguous. The CDR3 runs to 13 residues. Trimming took 6 bases from V and 8 from J, leaving 16 bases between them. In germline, CDR1 is MDHEN, CDR2 SYDVKM. The CDR3 DNA reads TGTGCCAGCAGCCCACCGGGGATCTCCGGCTACACCTTC. This encodes CASSPPGISGYTF.

The chain links TRBV14 to TRBJ1-2; D is uncertain. This CDR3 has 16 residues. Trimming stripped 0 bases from V and 2 bases from J, with 13 bases between. Germline CDR1 reads SGHDN; CDR2 reads FVKESK. The CDR3 nucleotides read TGTGCCAGCAGCCAAGATCGTAGCGACCCAAACTATGGCTACACCTTC. Translating it yields CASSQDRSDPNYGYTF. Combining the CDR3 with reference TRBV14 and TRBJ1-2 gives the whole variable domain EAGVTQFPSHSVIEKGQTVTLRCDPISGHDNLYWYRRVMGKEIKFLLHFVKESKQDESGMPNNRFLAERTGGTYSTLKVQPAELEDSGVYFCASSQDRSDPNYGYTFGSGTRLTVV.

V usage is TRBV6-1 and J usage is TRBJ1-1; D gene ambiguous. From germline, CDR1 is MNHNS and CDR2 SASEGT. The V gene lost 0 bases and the J gene lost 8 bases, with 10 bases spanning the gap. The CDR3 is made up of 13 amino acids. CDR3 amino acids: CASSEAWVGEAFF. The CDR3 DNA is TGTGCCAGCAGTGAAGCATGGGTAGGGGAAGCTTTCTTT.